This T cell receptor (beta chain) was sequenced during a study of cytomegalovirus exposure and HLA in healthy donors. Germline assignment: CDR1 SGHDT and CDR2 YYEEEE. The CDR3 covers 15 residues. V lost 6 bases, J lost 0 bases, and 16 bases lay in between. Study-level points and caveats: HLA alleles showed associations with 15,000 to 20,000 TCR beta sequences in a later analysis, at a 0.05 false discovery rate.

As concerns this clone: Its specificity is unknown.

The PCR made use of 60 Vbeta and 13 Jbeta primers. TCRdb keeps only in-frame clones here, not all; method: immunoSEQ multiplex PCR. This sample has 100,000 to 150,000 clones, with about three quarters found just once. This rearrangement joins TRBV5-6 to TRBJ2-7; D call uncertain. The specimen was PBMCs. This TCR was sampled from a woman aged 40 to 55 in good health and CMV-seronegative. In DNA form, the CDR3 reads TGTGCCAGCAACATTTTGGCGGCTTACTCCTACGAGCAGTACTTC. Translated: CASNILAAYSYEQYF.